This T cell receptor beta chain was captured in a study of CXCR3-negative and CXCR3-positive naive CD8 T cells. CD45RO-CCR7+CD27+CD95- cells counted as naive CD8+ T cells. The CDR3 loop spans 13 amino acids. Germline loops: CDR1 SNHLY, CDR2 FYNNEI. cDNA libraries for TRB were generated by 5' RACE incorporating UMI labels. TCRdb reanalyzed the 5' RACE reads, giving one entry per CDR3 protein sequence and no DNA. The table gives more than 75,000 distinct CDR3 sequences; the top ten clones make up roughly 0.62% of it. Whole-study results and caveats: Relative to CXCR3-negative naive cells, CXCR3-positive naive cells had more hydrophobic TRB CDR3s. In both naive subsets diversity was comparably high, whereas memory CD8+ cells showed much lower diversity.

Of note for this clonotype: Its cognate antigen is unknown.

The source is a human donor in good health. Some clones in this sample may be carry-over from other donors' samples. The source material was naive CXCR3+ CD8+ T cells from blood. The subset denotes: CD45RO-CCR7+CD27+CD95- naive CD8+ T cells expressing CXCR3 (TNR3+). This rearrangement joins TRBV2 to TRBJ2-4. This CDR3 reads CASRDATENIQYF.